This T cell receptor beta chain emerged from a study of CD8+CD57+ T cells in acquired aplastic anemia. Study overall: The study obtained an average of roughly 3 ug of DNA from sorted CD4+ and CD8+ cells. Where healthy donors were concerned, CD4+ cells averaged approximately 11 million reads.

Regarding the study as a whole: There were over 25 CD8+ CDR3 sequences that occurred in both patients and controls. Controls and patients did not differ significantly in CD8+ Simpson's diversity.

For CDR3 and TCR beta VDJ profiling, genomic DNA was the template used. Using its own MiXCR run on the reads, TCRdb lists one record per CDR3 protein. The sample has 180,000 or so distinct CDR3 sequences, just over 45% seen once. Germline V CDR1 and CDR2: SGHRS, YFSETQ. The CDR3 loop spans 12 amino acids. V was shortened by 0 bases and J by 5 bases, with 4 bases between the two germline ends. This clonotype came up many times. Its antigen is as yet unknown. The TCR originated in a human donor in good health. The chain carries TRBV5-1 and TRBJ2-3; D unresolved. The sequenced sample consisted of sorted CD4+, CD8+, or CD8+CD57+ T cells (not recorded which) from PBMCs. In DNA, the CDR3 is TGCGCCAGCAGCTTGGGCGGAGATACGCAGTATTTT. It is translated as CASSLGGDTQYF.